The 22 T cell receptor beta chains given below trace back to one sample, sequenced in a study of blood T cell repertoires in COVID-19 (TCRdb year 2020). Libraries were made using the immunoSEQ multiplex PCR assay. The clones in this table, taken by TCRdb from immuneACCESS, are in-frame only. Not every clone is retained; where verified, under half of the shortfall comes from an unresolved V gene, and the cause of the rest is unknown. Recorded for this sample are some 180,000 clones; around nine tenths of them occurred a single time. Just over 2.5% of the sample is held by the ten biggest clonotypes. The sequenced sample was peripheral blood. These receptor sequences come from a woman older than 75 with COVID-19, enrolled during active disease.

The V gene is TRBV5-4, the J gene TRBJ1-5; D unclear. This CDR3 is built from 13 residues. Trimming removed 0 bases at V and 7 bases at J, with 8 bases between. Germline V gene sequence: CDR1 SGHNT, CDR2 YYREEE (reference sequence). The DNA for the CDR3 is TGTGCCAGCAGCTTGGCGGGGAACCAGCCCCAGCATTTT. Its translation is CASSLAGNQPQHF.

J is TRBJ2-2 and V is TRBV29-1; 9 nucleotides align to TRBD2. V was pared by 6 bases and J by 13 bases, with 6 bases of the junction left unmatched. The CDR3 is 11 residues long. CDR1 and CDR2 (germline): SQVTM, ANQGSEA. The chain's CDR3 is CSVFSGRGLFF. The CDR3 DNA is TGCAGCGTCTTTAGCGGGAGAGGGCTGTTTTTT.

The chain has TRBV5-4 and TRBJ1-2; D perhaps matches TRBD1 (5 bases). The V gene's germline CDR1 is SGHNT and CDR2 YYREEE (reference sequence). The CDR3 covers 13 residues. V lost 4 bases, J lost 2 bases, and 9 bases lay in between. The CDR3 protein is CASSLDINYGYTF. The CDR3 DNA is TGTGCCAGCAGCCTGGACATAAACTATGGCTACACCTTC.

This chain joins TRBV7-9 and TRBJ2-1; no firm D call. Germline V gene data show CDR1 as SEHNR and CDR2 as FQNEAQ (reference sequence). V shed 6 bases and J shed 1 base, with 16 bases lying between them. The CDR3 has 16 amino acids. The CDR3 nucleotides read TGTGCCAGCAGTTTATCTACACTAACATCCTACAATGAGCAGTTCTTC. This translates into CASSLSTLTSYNEQFF.

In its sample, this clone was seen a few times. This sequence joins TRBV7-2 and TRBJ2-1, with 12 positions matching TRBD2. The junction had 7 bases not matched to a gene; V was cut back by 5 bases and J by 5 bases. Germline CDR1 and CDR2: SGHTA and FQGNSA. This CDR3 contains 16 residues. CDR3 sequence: CASSVRLAGVHNEQFF. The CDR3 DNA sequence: TGTGCCAGCAGCGTGAGACTAGCGGGAGTACACAATGAGCAGTTCTTC.

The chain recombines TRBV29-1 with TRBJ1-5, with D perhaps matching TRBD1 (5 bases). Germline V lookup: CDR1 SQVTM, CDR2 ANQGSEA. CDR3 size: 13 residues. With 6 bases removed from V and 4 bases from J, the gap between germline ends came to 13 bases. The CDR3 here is CSVSDSTNQPQHF. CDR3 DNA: TGCAGCGTCTCCGACAGTACGAATCAGCCCCAGCATTTT.

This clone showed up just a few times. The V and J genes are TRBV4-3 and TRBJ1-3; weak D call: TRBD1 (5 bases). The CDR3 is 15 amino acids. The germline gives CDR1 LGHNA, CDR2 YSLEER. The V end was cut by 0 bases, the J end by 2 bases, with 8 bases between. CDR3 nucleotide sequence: TGCGCCAGCAGCCAAGACAGGGCGGCTGGAAACACCATATATTTT. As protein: CASSQDRAAGNTIYF.

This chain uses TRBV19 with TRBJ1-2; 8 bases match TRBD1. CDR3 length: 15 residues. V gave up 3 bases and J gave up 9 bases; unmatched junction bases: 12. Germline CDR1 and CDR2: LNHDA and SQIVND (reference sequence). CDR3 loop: CASSILGGTGGRYTF. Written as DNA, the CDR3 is TGTGCCAGTAGTATTCTGGGGGGCACAGGGGGTCGCTACACCTTC.

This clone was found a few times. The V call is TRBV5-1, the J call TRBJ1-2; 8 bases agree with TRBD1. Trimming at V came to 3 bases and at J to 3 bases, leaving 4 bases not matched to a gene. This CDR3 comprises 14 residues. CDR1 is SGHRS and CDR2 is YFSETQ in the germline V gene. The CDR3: CASSSGQGYYGYTF. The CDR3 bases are TGCGCCAGCAGCTCCGGACAGGGTTACTATGGCTACACCTTC.

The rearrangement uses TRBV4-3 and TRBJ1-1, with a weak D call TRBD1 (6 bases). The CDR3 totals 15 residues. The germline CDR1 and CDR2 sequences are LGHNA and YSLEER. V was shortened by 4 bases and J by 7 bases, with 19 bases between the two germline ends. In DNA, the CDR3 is TGCGCCAGCAGCCCCGGAACTCAGGACAGACTTGAAGCTTTCTTT. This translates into CASSPGTQDRLEAFF.

CDR3: CASKPGQPYGYTF. The CDR3 DNA follows: TGTGCCAGCAAACCGGGACAGCCCTATGGCTACACCTTC. The V gene is TRBV28, the J gene TRBJ1-2, with TRBD1 matching 7 bases. The germline CDR1 and CDR2 sequences are MDHEN and SYDVKM. V shed 7 bases, J shed 4 bases, and the junction held 6 bases outside the gene matches. The CDR3 loop spans 13 amino acids.

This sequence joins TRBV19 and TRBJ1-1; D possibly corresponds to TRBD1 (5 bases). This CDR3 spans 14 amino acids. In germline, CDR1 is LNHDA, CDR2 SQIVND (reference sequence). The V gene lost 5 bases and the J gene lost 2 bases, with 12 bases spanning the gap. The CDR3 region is CASSSRQLNTEAFF. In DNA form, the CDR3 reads TGTGCCAGTAGTTCCCGACAGCTAAACACTGAAGCTTTCTTT.

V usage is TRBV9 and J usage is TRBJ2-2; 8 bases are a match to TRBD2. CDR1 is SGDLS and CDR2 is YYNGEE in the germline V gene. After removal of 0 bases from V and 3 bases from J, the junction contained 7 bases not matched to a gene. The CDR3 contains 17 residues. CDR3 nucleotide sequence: TGTGCCAGCAGCGTAGGTTTGAGACTAGCGCACACCGGGGAGCTGTTTTTT. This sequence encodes CASSVGLRLAHTGELFF.

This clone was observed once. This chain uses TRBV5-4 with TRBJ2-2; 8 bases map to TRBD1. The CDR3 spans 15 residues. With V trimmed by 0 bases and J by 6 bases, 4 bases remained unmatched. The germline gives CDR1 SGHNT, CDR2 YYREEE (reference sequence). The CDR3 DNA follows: TGTGCCAGCAGCTTGGGGACAGGGTCTCCCGGGGAGCTGTTTTTT. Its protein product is CASSLGTGSPGELFF.

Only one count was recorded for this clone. CDR3 protein: CASSKNRAGGSDAYEQYF. For the CDR3, the DNA is TGTGCCAGCAGCAAAAACCGCGCCGGAGGCTCGGACGCCTACGAGCAGTACTTC. V gene TRBV21-1 combines with J gene TRBJ2-7; the DNA was not compared with TRBD2, the D call given in the table. TRBV21-1 counts as a pseudogene. The length of the CDR3 is 18 residues.

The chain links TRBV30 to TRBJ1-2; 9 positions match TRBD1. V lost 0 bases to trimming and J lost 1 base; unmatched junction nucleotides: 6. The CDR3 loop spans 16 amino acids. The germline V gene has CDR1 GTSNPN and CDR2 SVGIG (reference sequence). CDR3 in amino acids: CAWSVKQGACNYGYTF. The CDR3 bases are TGTGCCTGGAGTGTTAAACAGGGGGCTTGTAACTATGGCTACACCTTC.

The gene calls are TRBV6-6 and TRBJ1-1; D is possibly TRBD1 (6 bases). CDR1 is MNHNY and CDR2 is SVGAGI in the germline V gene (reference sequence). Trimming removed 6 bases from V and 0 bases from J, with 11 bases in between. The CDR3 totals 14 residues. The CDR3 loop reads CASRFGQMNTEAFF. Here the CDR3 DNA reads TGTGCCAGCAGGTTCGGACAGATGAACACTGAAGCTTTCTTT.

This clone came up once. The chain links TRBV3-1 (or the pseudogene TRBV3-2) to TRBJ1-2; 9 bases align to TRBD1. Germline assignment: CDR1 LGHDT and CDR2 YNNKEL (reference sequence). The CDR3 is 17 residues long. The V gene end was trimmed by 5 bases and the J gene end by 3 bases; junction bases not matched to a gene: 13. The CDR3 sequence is CASSLRPGTGTYYGYTF. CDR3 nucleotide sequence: TGTGCCAGCAGCTTGCGTCCCGGGACAGGGACCTACTATGGCTACACCTTC.

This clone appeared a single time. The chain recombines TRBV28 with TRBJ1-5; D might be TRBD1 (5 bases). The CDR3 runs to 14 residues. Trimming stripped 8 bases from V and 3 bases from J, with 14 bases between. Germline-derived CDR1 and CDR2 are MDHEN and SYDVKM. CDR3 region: CASDLDSHNQPQHF. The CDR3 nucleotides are TGTGCCAGCGACCTAGACAGCCACAATCAGCCCCAGCATTTT.

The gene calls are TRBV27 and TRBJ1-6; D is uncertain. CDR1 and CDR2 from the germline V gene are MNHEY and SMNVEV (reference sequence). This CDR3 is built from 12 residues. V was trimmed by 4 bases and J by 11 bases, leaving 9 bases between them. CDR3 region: CASSSTAAPLHF. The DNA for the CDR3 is TGTGCCAGCAGTTCCACGGCGGCACCCCTCCACTTT.

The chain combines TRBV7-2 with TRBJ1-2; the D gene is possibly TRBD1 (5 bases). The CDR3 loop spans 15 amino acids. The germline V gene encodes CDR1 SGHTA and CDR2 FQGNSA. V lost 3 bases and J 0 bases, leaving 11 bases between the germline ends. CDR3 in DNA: TGTGCCAGCAGCTTCATCGACAGCTCTAACTATGGCTACACCTTC. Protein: CASSFIDSSNYGYTF.

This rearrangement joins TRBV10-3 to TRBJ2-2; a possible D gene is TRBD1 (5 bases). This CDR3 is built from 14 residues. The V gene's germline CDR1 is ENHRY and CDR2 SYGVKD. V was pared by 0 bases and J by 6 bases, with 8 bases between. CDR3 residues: CAISESTVAGELFF. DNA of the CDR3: TGTGCCATCAGTGAGTCGACAGTAGCCGGGGAGCTGTTTTTT.